The sequence of this T cell receptor beta chain was determined in a study of blood T cell repertoires in COVID-19. Background on the study: Spain, Italy and the United States supplied samples that represented acute and convalescent COVID-19. PBMCs, B-cell-depleted T cells, or T cells were the source of the cDNA or gDNA that made up the material.

The protocol was immunoSEQ multiplex PCR, while the TCRdb copy is restricted to in-frame clones and leaves out a portion. Of 250,000 to 300,000 clones in the sample, approximately 86% were seen once. Germline V lookup: CDR1 SGHRS, CDR2 YFSETQ. After removal of 2 bases from V and 7 bases from J, the junction contained 16 bases not matched to a gene. The CDR3 has 20 amino acids. The chain joins TRBV5-1 to TRBJ2-1; 15 nucleotides align to TRBD2. What was sequenced was peripheral blood. The origin of this receptor is a woman in her 70s with COVID-19, enrolled during active disease. The CDR3 loop is CASSLGIPGLAGGISNEQFF. DNA of the CDR3: TGCGCCAGCAGCTTAGGGATCCCGGGACTAGCGGGGGGTATATCGAATGAGCAGTTCTTC. The full variable domain, in which reference TRBV5-1 and TRBJ2-1 provide the parts outside the CDR3, is KAGVTQTPRYLIKTRGQQVTLSCSPISGHRSVSWYQQTPGQGLQFLFEYFSETQRNKGNFPGRFSGRQFSNSRSEMNVSTLELGDSALYLCASSLGIPGLAGGISNEQFFGPGTRLTVL.